Listed here are 3 T cell receptor beta chains from one sample, sequenced in a study of CD8+CD57+ T cells in acquired aplastic anemia. Profiles of TCR beta VDJ and CDR3 were generated from a genomic DNA template. TCRdb analysed the reads with MiXCR anew, one entry per CDR3 protein. In the table there are roughly 180,000 distinct CDR3 sequences, just over 45% of which are singletons. Sample: sorted CD4+, CD8+, or CD8+CD57+ T cells (not recorded which) from PBMCs. The source of these receptors is a human donor in good health.

For this clonotype: The CDR3 carries no conserved terminal phenylalanine or tryptophan, so it likely arises from a read error. V is TRBV20-1 and J is TRBJ2-3; D not resolved. The V end lost 3 bases, the J end lost 1 base, and 5 bases lay between the germline ends. Germline V gene data show CDR1 as DFQATT and CDR2 as SNEGSKA (reference sequence). This CDR3 comprises 12 residues. The CDR3 coding sequence is TGCAGTGCTAGCCCGGGCACAGATACGCAGTATCTT. This gives the protein CSASPGTDTQYL.

This clonotype was observed a few times. The chain combines TRBV20-1 with TRBJ2-7; D is undetermined. This CDR3 spans 12 amino acids. V lost 6 bases and J 1 base, leaving 10 bases between the germline ends. Germline-derived CDR1 and CDR2 are DFQATT and SNEGSKA (reference sequence). CDR3 sequence reads: CSAHSSSYEQYF. In nucleotides, the CDR3 is TGCAGTGCCCACAGTAGTTCCTACGAGCAGTACTTC.

The sample holds a few counts of this clonotype. At one of its ends the junction is not consistent with the germline gene, which may arise from a read error. The rearrangement joins TRBV24-1 to TRBJ2-2; possibly TRBD1 for D (6 bases). CDR3 length: 15 amino acids. Per germline, CDR1 KGHDR and CDR2 SFDVKD. Here the CDR3 reads CATSDKQGSNGELFF. In DNA form, the CDR3 reads TGTGCCACCAGTGATAAACAGGGCAGTAACGGGGAGCTGTTTTTC.